Sequencing of this TCR beta chain was carried out in a study of T-cell reconstitution after alpha-beta-depleted transplantation in children. Study-level results: By one year post-transplant, T-cell counts and diversity largely arose from T cells that were newly produced.

This clonotype came up many times. Its specificity is not known. The CDR3 covers 16 residues. Trimming cost V 2 bases and J 0 bases, with 13 bases left between them. Germline loops: CDR1 KGHDR, CDR2 SFDVKD. TCRbeta library construction was performed incorporating unique molecular identifiers. TCRdb used MiXCR to reprocess the PCR reads, holding one entry per CDR3 protein. The sample includes hundreds of thousands of distinct CDR3 sequences, under 15% of them seen just once. The TCR comes from a male patient under 18 who had a stem cell transplant for acute myeloid leukemia, so the T cells may come from the graft donor. The chain recombines TRBV24-1 with TRBJ2-7; D is unclear. The material was PBMCs, mostly from graft donor cells, obtained 360 days after TCRalphabeta/CD19-depleted stem cell transplant. The CDR3 DNA reads as TGTGCCACCAGTGATTCGAGGCGAAAGAACTCCTACGAGCAGTACTTC. It specifies CATSDSRRKNSYEQYF.